This T cell receptor beta chain originates from a study of OX40 agonist ivuxolimab in advanced cancers. Overall study context: Patients in the trial were receiving intravenous ivuxolimab every 2 weeks, at doses of 0.01 to 10 mg/kg. Study-wide findings and caveats: The CD4+ and CD8+ T cells in the blood had expanded clonally by week 6 at 0.1 to 3.0 mg/kg.

From germline, CDR1 is SGHNT and CDR2 YYREEE (reference sequence). The CDR3 spans 15 residues. Trimming took off 0 bases at V and 1 base at J, with 9 bases between the two ends. Of note for this clone: No antigen is known for it.

This table comes from immunoSEQ multiplex PCR, and its TCRdb copy is limited to in-frame clones, with some not included. The sample shows 45,000 to 65,000 clones, about 80% of them seen only once. Blood draws occurred at baseline, cycle 4 day 1, and cycle 7 day 1. The chain couples TRBV5-4 to TRBJ2-3; perhaps D is TRBD1 or TRBD2 (5 bases each). The specimen comprised CD4+ or CD8+ T cells sorted from blood, sampled in a trial of the OX40 agonist ivuxolimab. The receptor was derived from an adult with an advanced solid tumor such as melanoma, head and neck, liver or kidney cancer. CDR3: CASSLEGSRTDTQYF. In DNA, the CDR3 is TGTGCCAGCAGCTTGGAGGGGAGTCGCACAGATACGCAGTATTTT. Based on the CDR3 plus reference TRBV5-4 and TRBJ2-3, the full variable domain is ETGVTQSPTHLIKTRGQQVTLRCSSQSGHNTVSWYQQALGQGPQFIFQYYREEENGRGNFPPRFSGLQFPNYSSELNVNALELDDSALYLCASSLEGSRTDTQYFGPGTRLTVL.